These 14 T cell receptor beta chains were sequenced from one sample in a study of Ad26.COV2.S vaccination and SARS-CoV-2 variants. Clones were read by immunoSEQ multiplex PCR, and TCRdb kept only the in-frame ones, dropping some. Of around 100,000 clones listed, about three quarters are singletons. The sample here was peripheral blood, taken after recovery from COVID-19. These receptors were collected from a human donor who had recovered from COVID-19.

This chain uses TRBV6-5 with TRBJ1-3; no firm D call. The CDR3 contains 15 residues. Germline V gene sequence: CDR1 MNHEY, CDR2 SVGAGI. V was clipped by 5 bases and J by 0 bases, with 11 bases between them. The DNA of the CDR3 is TGTGCCAGCAGTCGCAGGCGCCACTCTGGAAACACCATATATTTT. Its translation is CASSRRRHSGNTIYF.

V gene TRBV28 combines with J gene TRBJ2-5; 9 bases are shared with TRBD2. Trimming removed 3 bases from V and 2 bases from J; junction bases left unmatched: 4. Looked up from germline, CDR1 is MDHEN and CDR2 is SYDVKM. The CDR3 totals 15 residues. The CDR3 spells CASSFLTSGQETQYF. For the CDR3, the DNA is TGTGCCAGCAGTTTTTTGACTAGCGGACAAGAGACCCAGTACTTC.

The chain recombines TRBV4-3 with TRBJ2-1, with unresolved D. V lost 1 base, J lost 6 bases, and 16 bases lay in between. Germline-derived CDR1 and CDR2 are LGHNA and YSLEER. The CDR3 is 16 amino acids. CDR3: CASSQGLVHRRNEQFF. The DNA for the CDR3 is TGCGCCAGCAGCCAAGGTCTAGTACACCGTCGCAATGAGCAGTTCTTC.

This clone was seen a single time. The chain links TRBV2 to TRBJ2-1, with a weak D call TRBD1 (5 bases). The CDR3 is 12 residues long. The V end was cut by 9 bases, the J end by 0 bases, with 6 bases between. Germline CDR1 SNHLY, CDR2 FYNNEI. CDR3 DNA: TGTGCCAGACAGGACTCCTACAATGAGCAGTTCTTC. This translates into CARQDSYNEQFF.

The chain recombines TRBV6-6 with TRBJ1-5; 10 bases are a match to TRBD1. Trimming removed 5 bases from V and 5 bases from J; junction bases left unmatched: 9. Per germline, CDR1 MNHNY and CDR2 SVGAGI (reference sequence). This CDR3 region has 16 residues. The CDR3 here is CASSPRDRGRDQPQHF. DNA of the CDR3: TGTGCCAGCAGTCCCCGGGACAGGGGAAGGGATCAGCCCCAGCATTTT.

This sequence joins TRBV5-1 and TRBJ2-1; no clear D. The CDR3 consists of 16 residues. Trimming stripped 0 bases from V and 1 base from J, with 11 bases between. Germline V gene data show CDR1 as SGHRS and CDR2 as YFSETQ. Here the CDR3 reads CASSLDGRLSYNEQFF. The CDR3 DNA reads TGCGCCAGCAGCTTGGACGGCCGACTGTCCTACAATGAGCAGTTCTTC.

This sequence joins TRBV7-3 and TRBJ2-3, with 10 bases lining up with TRBD2. This CDR3 has 13 residues. From germline, CDR1 is SGHTA and CDR2 FQGTGA. The V and J ends lost 8 bases and 1 base, in that order; junction bases with no gene match: 0. The CDR3 loop is CASGLAGTDTQYF. The CDR3 DNA follows: TGTGCCAGCGGACTAGCGGGCACAGATACGCAGTATTTT.

V gene TRBV3-1 (or the pseudogene TRBV3-2) combines with J gene TRBJ2-5; D remains ambiguous. The CDR3 consists of 14 residues. Trimming pared 0 bases from V and 3 bases from J, leaving 8 bases between. Germline values: CDR1 LGHDT, CDR2 YNNKEL (reference sequence). CDR3 bases: TGTGCCAGCAGCCAAGATTTCCCAAAAGAGACCCAGTACTTC. It encodes CASSQDFPKETQYF.

The rearrangement joins TRBV6-5 to TRBJ2-7; 7 bases map to TRBD2. V shed 6 bases and J 4 bases; nucleotides not matched to a gene: 9. This CDR3 region has 14 residues. Germline loops: CDR1 MNHEY, CDR2 SVGAGI. The CDR3 DNA sequence: TGTGCCAGCAGCAGCGGGACGGCGATTTACGAGCAGTACTTC. Amino acids: CASSSGTAIYEQYF.

This chain uses TRBV7-9 with TRBJ2-1; perhaps D is TRBD1 or TRBD2 (5 bases each). The germline V gene has CDR1 SEHNR and CDR2 FQNEAQ (reference sequence). V was clipped by 1 base and J by 7 bases, with 17 bases between them. The CDR3 runs to 16 residues. The CDR3 spells CASSLGLGPAGNEQFF. In DNA, the CDR3 is TGTGCCAGCAGCTTAGGACTGGGACCCGCCGGGAATGAGCAGTTCTTC. The entire variable domain, with the rest obtained from reference TRBV7-9 and TRBJ2-1, is as follows: DTGVSQNPRHKITKRGQNVTFRCDPISEHNRLYWYRQTLGQGPEFLTYFQNEAQLEKSRLLSDRFSAERPKGSFSTLEIQRTEQGDSAMYLCASSLGLGPAGNEQFFGPGTRLTVL.

This rearrangement joins TRBV7-2 to TRBJ2-2, with D possibly TRBD1 on 6 matching bases. Germline V gene lookup returns CDR1 SGHTA and CDR2 FQGNSA. Trimming removed 2 bases at V and 7 bases at J, with 8 bases between. This CDR3 has 13 amino acids. The DNA of the CDR3 is TGTGCCAGCAGCTTAAGGGGGTACGGGGAGCTGTTTTTT. Encoded protein: CASSLRGYGELFF.

The CDR3 DNA reads as TGTGCCAGCAGACCCGGGACAGTTGATGGCTACACCTTC. Translating it yields CASRPGTVDGYTF. The J gene is TRBJ1-2, the V gene TRBV27; 7 bases map to TRBD1. This CDR3 region has 13 residues. V trimming: 6 bases; J trimming: 6 bases; junction bases outside the gene matches: 7. Looked up from germline, CDR1 is MNHEY and CDR2 is SMNVEV (reference sequence).

The rearrangement links TRBV27 to TRBJ1-1, with a weak D call TRBD1 (5 bases). From germline, CDR1 is MNHEY and CDR2 SMNVEV (reference sequence). The V end lost 4 bases, the J end lost 0 bases, and 18 bases lay between the germline ends. The CDR3 contains 17 residues. CDR3 DNA: TGTGCCAGCAGTTCCGGCAGGGTCTGGACCATGAACACTGAAGCTTTCTTT. This translates into CASSSGRVWTMNTEAFF.

This chain joins TRBV10-3 and TRBJ2-6; D call uncertain. Germline CDR1 ENHRY, CDR2 SYGVKD. V lost 0 bases and J lost 0, with 6 bases in between. This CDR3 is built from 16 residues. CDR3 loop: CAISESYPSGANVLTF. DNA for the CDR3: TGTGCCATCAGTGAGTCTTATCCCTCTGGGGCCAACGTCCTGACTTTC.